The rows below give T cell receptor beta chains drawn from one sample of a study of T cell responses to AZD1222 COVID-19 vaccine. Produced via immunoSEQ multiplex PCR; TCRdb's table is partial and in-frame only. This table has about 120,000 clones, 80% to 90% appearing once. The specimen was peripheral blood, collected on day 0 of AZD1222 vaccination. The receptors originated from an adult in good health. CDR3s include the opening cysteine and the closing phenylalanine or tryptophan. A D gene is named only where the DNA matches it firmly. Not all rows give a size; the values are once, few, many and, for expanded clones, a class.

j_call,v_call,d_call,clone_size,cdr3_nt,cdr3_aa
TRBJ1-1,TRBV6-1,NA,NA,TGTGCCAGCAGTGACAGGGGGAACACTGAAGCTTTCTTT,CASSDRGNTEAFF
TRBJ2-1,TRBV5-1,TRBD2,NA,TGCGCCAGCAGCTACGGACTAGCGGGAGTGGATGAGCAGTTCTTC,CASSYGLAGVDEQFF
TRBJ1-3,TRBV19,NA,NA,TGTGCCAGTAGTATAGATAAGAGCTCTGGAAACACCATATATTTT,CASSIDKSSGNTIYF
TRBJ1-4,TRBV2,TRBD1,NA,TGTGCCAGCAGGAGGGGGACAGGGTTTGAAAAACTGTTTTTT,CASRRGTGFEKLFF
TRBJ1-2,TRBV7-8,NA,NA,TGTGCCAGCAGCTTATCAGGGGCGGACTATGGCTACACCTTC,CASSLSGADYGYTF
TRBJ2-1,TRBV30,NA,NA,TGTGCCTGGACTCCCGTCCGTGTCGGTGAGCAGTTCTTC,CAWTPVRVGEQFF
TRBJ1-1,TRBV7-8,NA,NA,TGTGCCAGCAGCTTAGGGCCCCCCCCTCTGGAAGCTTTCTTT,CASSLGPPPLEAFF
TRBJ2-5,TRBV6-2/TRBV6-3,NA,NA,TGTGCCAGCAGTTACCCTTGGGGGACCCAGTACTTC,CASSYPWGTQYF
TRBJ2-3,TRBV19,NA,NA,TGTGCCAGTAGTATTACCACAGATACGCAGTATTTT,CASSITTDTQYF
TRBJ2-2,TRBV28,TRBD2,NA,TGTGCCAGCATCCTAGCGGGAGAGCAAGGCGGGGAGCTGTTTTTT,CASILAGEQGGELFF
TRBJ1-5,TRBV19,NA,NA,TGTGCCAGTAGTCAGGTGACGGAAAGCAATCAGCCCCAGCATTTT,CASSQVTESNQPQHF
TRBJ1-2,TRBV5-4,NA,few,TGTGCCAGCAGACTTTTAGGGGCTAACTATGGCTACACCTTC,CASRLLGANYGYTF
TRBJ2-7,TRBV6-5,NA,once,TGTGCCAGCACAAACCCAGGCTTATCCTACGAGCAGTACTTC,CASTNPGLSYEQYF
TRBJ2-2,TRBV7-3,NA,NA,TGTGCCAGCAGCCCCTCTGTCACCGGGGAGCTGTTTTTT,CASSPSVTGELFF
TRBJ2-2,TRBV7-2,NA,NA,TGTGCCAGCAGCCCACACGGGAGTCGCACCGGGGAGCTGTTTTTT,CASSPHGSRTGELFF
TRBJ2-2,TRBV11-3,NA,NA,TGTGCCAGCAGCATAAGGGGCGCGACCGGGGAGCTGTTTTTT,CASSIRGATGELFF
TRBJ2-7,TRBV2,TRBD2,NA,TGTGCCAGCCGGGGACTAGCGGGAGGGCGGGAGCAGTACTTC,CASRGLAGGREQYF
TRBJ2-7,TRBV15,NA,NA,TGTGCCACCAGCAGAGCAGCCCATGTGGAGCAGTACTTC,CATSRAAHVEQYF
TRBJ1-5,TRBV19,NA,NA,TGTGCCAGTAGTATTTACGAAGGTGGCAATCAGCCCCAGCATTTT,CASSIYEGGNQPQHF
TRBJ1-3,TRBV11-2,NA,NA,TGTGCCAGCAGCTTAGTTTACGGAAACACCATATATTTT,CASSLVYGNTIYF
TRBJ1-4,TRBV30,NA,NA,TGTGCCGGCACAGGGCCGTGGGATGAAAAACTGTTTTTT,CAGTGPWDEKLFF
TRBJ1-3,TRBV30,NA,once,TGTGCCTGGACCCGTCCAGGGTCCGGAAACACCATATATTTT,CAWTRPGSGNTIYF
TRBJ1-2,TRBV20-1,NA,once,TGCAGTGCTAGATCATATGGCTACACCTTC,CSARSYGYTF
TRBJ2-3,TRBV4-1,NA,NA,TGCGCCAGCAGCCAATCGCCCGGGTTGGCAGATACGCAGTATTTT,CASSQSPGLADTQYF
TRBJ2-7,TRBV19,NA,NA,TGTGCCAGTAGTTCCATGGGGGGCCCCGGGCAGTACTTC,CASSSMGGPGQYF
TRBJ1-6,TRBV7-2,TRBD1,few,TGTGCCAGCAGCTTTCCACTTTGGGGACAGGGTAATTCACCCCTCCACTTT,CASSFPLWGQGNSPLHF
TRBJ1-1,TRBV3-1/TRBV3-2,NA,NA,TGTGCCAGCAGCCCAATCCGGGACACTGAAGCTTTCTTT,CASSPIRDTEAFF
TRBJ1-5,TRBV5-4,NA,once,TGTGCCAGCAGCTTGGGAGGACGGCAGCCCCAGCATTTT,CASSLGGRQPQHF
TRBJ1-2,TRBV6-2/TRBV6-3,NA,NA,TGTGCCAGCAGTGAGTCCACCTATGGCTACACCTTC,CASSESTYGYTF
TRBJ1-6,TRBV4-2,TRBD1,NA,TGTGCCAGCAGCACCGGGACAGATAATTCACCCCTCCACTTT,CASSTGTDNSPLHF
TRBJ2-7,TRBV5-4,TRBD1,NA,TGTGCCAGCAGCTTGGGCGGACAGGGTGTATTGGGCGAGCAGTACTTC,CASSLGGQGVLGEQYF
TRBJ2-5,TRBV18,NA,NA,TGTGCCAGCTCACCACCGGGAGGGGGCCTCGATCACCAAGAGACCCAGTACTTC,CASSPPGGGLDHQETQYF
TRBJ2-1,TRBV2,NA,NA,TGTGCCAGCATACCTTGGTCCTACAATGAGCAGTTCTTC,CASIPWSYNEQFF
TRBJ1-5,TRBV29-1,NA,NA,TGCAGCGTTGAAGCGGGCAGCAATCAGCCCCAGCATTTT,CSVEAGSNQPQHF
TRBJ2-1,TRBV5-1,NA,few,TGCGCCAGCAGCGTCCAGCGGGCGCTTAACAATGAGCAGTTCTTC,CASSVQRALNNEQFF
TRBJ2-5,TRBV5-1,NA,once,TGCGCCAGCAGCTTTCAGGGCGTCCAAGAGACCCAGTACTTC,CASSFQGVQETQYF
TRBJ2-1,TRBV14,NA,NA,TGTGCCAGCAGCCAAGGAAGGGTATCCCTTTACAATGAGCAGTTCTTC,CASSQGRVSLYNEQFF
TRBJ1-1,TRBV28,TRBD1,once,TGTGCCAGCAGTTTTCAGGGGGGGAACACTGAAGCTTTCTTT,CASSFQGGNTEAFF
TRBJ1-1,TRBV19,NA,NA,TGTGCCAGTAGTAGGGGGGGATTCCCGAACACTGAAGCTTTCTTT,CASSRGGFPNTEAFF
TRBJ2-5,TRBV19,NA,NA,TGTGCCAGTGGGGGGGCAGTCCAAGAGACCCAGTACTTC,CASGGAVQETQYF
TRBJ2-1,TRBV2,NA,NA,TGTGCCAGCAGCAGGCGGGATGAGCAGTTCTTC,CASSRRDEQFF
TRBJ1-3,TRBV10-3,NA,NA,TGTGCCATCAGTGCCCCGGGGAACACCATATATTTT,CAISAPGNTIYF
TRBJ1-2,TRBV5-1,NA,NA,TGCGCCAGCAGCTTGGCTGTTGAGACATATTCCTCCTATGGCTACACCTTC,CASSLAVETYSSYGYTF
TRBJ2-3,TRBV5-4,TRBD2,NA,TGTGCCAGCAGCTTGGGGGAGGGCCGGACAGATACGCAGTATTTT,CASSLGEGRTDTQYF
TRBJ1-3,TRBV6-5,NA,NA,TGTGCCACCAACGGGGCCTCTGGAAACACCATATATTTT,CATNGASGNTIYF
TRBJ2-1,TRBV24-1,TRBD1,NA,TGTGCCACCAGTGACTCGGGACAGCCCTACAATGAGCAGTTCTTC,CATSDSGQPYNEQFF
TRBJ2-1,TRBV28,NA,NA,TGTGCCAGCAGGTCTGGGGGGGCCACGGGCAATGAGCAGTTCTTC,CASRSGGATGNEQFF
TRBJ1-5,TRBV15,NA,NA,TGTGCCACCAGCAGGGGTCCGGTCCAGCCCCAGCATTTT,CATSRGPVQPQHF